This T cell receptor (beta chain) stems from a study of cytomegalovirus exposure and HLA in healthy donors. Study results and limitations: In a later analysis, specific HLA alleles were associated with around 17,000 TCR beta sequences at a 0.05 false discovery rate. Upon later analysis, TCR association rates were observed to vary by HLA locus, being highest for DRB1 and lowest for HLA-C. Relative to the approximately 700-donor mean, N-insertions were reportedly fewer in an Asian-associated ancestry cluster in a later analysis.

Worth noting for this clone: The antigen is unknown.

Germline values: CDR1 DFQATT, CDR2 SNEGSKA (reference sequence). This CDR3 has 11 residues. Trimming shortened V by 7 bases and J by 6 bases, and 12 bases separated the two germline ends. PCR primers comprised 60 Vbeta and 13 Jbeta primers. Sequencing was performed with immunoSEQ multiplex PCR; in TCRdb, only in-frame clones are kept and a portion is missing. The sample contains under 150,000 clones, around four fifths of which appear only once. The material sequenced was PBMCs. The receptor comes from a woman in her thirties or forties in good health and CMV-seropositive. The chain recombines TRBV20-1 with TRBJ1-2, with a possible D match to TRBD1 (5 bases). The CDR3 sequence is CSVAQGDGYTF. CDR3 nucleotides: TGCAGTGTGGCTCAGGGCGATGGCTACACCTTC.